These 9 T cell receptor beta chains originate from one sample sequenced in a study of T cell responses to AZD1222 COVID-19 vaccine. Using immunoSEQ multiplex PCR, the repertoire was profiled, and TCRdb retains in-frame clones only, with some absent. The sample has some 99,000 clones; roughly 84% are singletons. The sample here was peripheral blood, taken on day 0 of AZD1222 vaccination. The receptors originated from an adult in good health.

The table lists this clone with a few counts. The chain is built from TRBV10-3 and TRBJ2-1; D tentatively fits TRBD1 or TRBD2 (7 bases each). Germline values: CDR1 ENHRY, CDR2 SYGVKD. The CDR3 consists of 19 residues. The V gene lost 3 bases and the J gene lost 7 bases, with 28 bases spanning the gap. The CDR3 region is CAISDGARGPSQGGNEQFF. The CDR3 nucleotides read TGTGCCATCAGTGATGGAGCGCGGGGGCCCTCCCAGGGGGGTAATGAGCAGTTCTTC.

The genes are TRBV6-5 and TRBJ1-3; D call uncertain. This CDR3 is built from 12 residues. Trimming removed 5 bases from V and 2 bases from J, with 4 bases in between. The germline V gene has CDR1 MNHEY and CDR2 SVGAGI. CDR3 amino acids: CASSTPGNTIYF. CDR3 nucleotides: TGTGCCAGCAGTACACCTGGAAACACCATATATTTT.

The V and J genes are TRBV20-1 and TRBJ2-3; maybe TRBD2 (6 bases). Trimming removed 3 bases at V and 9 bases at J, with 19 bases between. Germline V gene lookup returns CDR1 DFQATT and CDR2 SNEGSKA (reference sequence). The CDR3 totals 14 residues. The CDR3, as DNA: TGCAGTGCTAGTGGGGACTCCGGGACGGGCACGCAGTATTTT. Its translation is CSASGDSGTGTQYF.

The CDR3 reads CASSLMGTPNTEAFF. CDR3 nucleotide sequence: TGTGCCAGCAGCTTAATGGGCACTCCGAACACTGAAGCTTTCTTT. The V and J genes are TRBV7-3 and TRBJ1-1, with D unclear. CDR3 length: 15 amino acids. V lost 1 base and J 1 base, leaving 10 bases between the germline ends. Looked up from germline, CDR1 is SGHTA and CDR2 is FQGTGA. The full variable domain, completed using reference TRBV7-3 and TRBJ1-1, is GAGVSQTPSNKVTEKGKYVELRCDPISGHTALYWYRQSLGQGPEFLIYFQGTGAADDSGLPNDRFFAVRPEGSVSTLKIQRTERGDSAVYLCASSLMGTPNTEAFFGQGTRLTVV.

This CDR3 reads CASSPGRRGLLISNQPQHF. CDR3 nucleotides: TGTGCCAGCAGTCCAGGTCGCAGGGGGCTGCTGATTAGCAATCAGCCCCAGCATTTT. This sequence joins TRBV27 and TRBJ1-5, with 8 bases fitting TRBD1. The length of the CDR3 is 19 residues. V was clipped by 5 bases and J by 0 bases; unmatched bases: 15. Looked up from germline, CDR1 is MNHEY and CDR2 is SMNVEV (reference sequence).

This rearrangement joins TRBV2 to TRBJ2-5; D call uncertain. CDR1 is SNHLY and CDR2 is FYNNEI in the germline V gene. CDR3 length: 11 amino acids. V lost 0 bases and J 7 bases, leaving 3 bases between the germline ends. This CDR3 is CASSEAATQYF. The CDR3 DNA follows: TGTGCCAGCAGTGAAGCAGCGACCCAGTACTTC. Full variable domain (outside the CDR3, taken from reference TRBV2 and TRBJ2-5): EPEVTQTPSHQVTQMGQEVILRCVPISNHLYFYWYRQILGQKVEFLVSFYNNEISEKSEIFDDQFSVERPDGSNFTLKIRSTKLEDSAMYFCASSEAATQYFGPGTRLLVL.

Only one count was recorded for this clone. V gene TRBV10-3 combines with J gene TRBJ1-6; 8 nucleotides agree with TRBD1. The ends lost 10 bases at V and 5 bases at J; junction bases unmatched: 7. The CDR3 sequence is 14 residues long. Germline-derived CDR1 and CDR2 are ENHRY and SYGVKD. The CDR3 DNA follows: TGTGCCAACGGACAGGGAGGGGATAATTCACCCCTCCACTTT. Protein: CANGQGGDNSPLHF.

This chain uses TRBV7-9 with TRBJ2-5, with D hard to call. The germline gives CDR1 SEHNR, CDR2 FQNEAQ (reference sequence). V lost 1 base, J lost 2 bases, and 8 bases lay in between. CDR3 length equals 14 residues. CDR3 residues: CASSLVPSQETQYF. In nucleotides, the CDR3 is TGTGCCAGCAGCTTAGTGCCAAGTCAAGAGACCCAGTACTTC. Filled out from reference TRBV7-9 and TRBJ2-5, the complete variable domain reads DTGVSQNPRHKITKRGQNVTFRCDPISEHNRLYWYRQTLGQGPEFLTYFQNEAQLEKSRLLSDRFSAERPKGSFSTLEIQRTEQGDSAMYLCASSLVPSQETQYFGPGTRLLVL.

The V call is TRBV29-1, the J call TRBJ2-7; no definite D call. This CDR3 spans 12 amino acids. Germline lookup yields CDR1 SQVTM and CDR2 ANQGSEA. Trimming removed 1 base from V and 5 bases from J, with 9 bases in between. Written as DNA, the CDR3 is TGCAGCGTTGAAGCTGGGTCCGACGAGCAGTACTTC. Translation: CSVEAGSDEQYF.